This T cell receptor beta chain was retrieved from a study of blood T cell repertoires in COVID-19. Study in general: There were acute and convalescent COVID-19 samples, and they came from the United States, Italy and Spain.

Per the original methods: Nucleated cell counts were estimated from reference gene primer amplification. Produced via immunoSEQ multiplex PCR; TCRdb's table is partial and in-frame only. V and J calls and clone size are copied from that table; D and trimming were computed from the DNA. This table holds roughly 99,000 clones, about 84% found once. Germline V gene lookup returns CDR1 KGHSH and CDR2 LQKENI. V was shortened by 0 bases and J by 7 bases, with 12 bases between the two germline ends. The CDR3 has 14 residues. The J gene is TRBJ1-1, the V gene TRBV18, with no clear D. This receptor was taken from a woman aged 80 or over with acute or convalescent COVID-19. Sequencing used peripheral blood. The CDR3 DNA follows: TGTGCCAGCTCACCACCATCTTTCAGTAATGAAGCTTTCTTT. Its translation: CASSPPSFSNEAFF.